One and the same sample provided the 2 T cell receptor beta chains below, sequenced in a study of blood T cell repertoires in COVID-19. Some clones are missing from TCRdb's copy, which holds only in-frame ones; the method was immunoSEQ multiplex PCR. The table lists tens of thousands of clones, 75% to 80% of them singletons, with roughly 8.7% in the top ten. Sequencing was done on a sample of peripheral blood. Receptors were obtained from a man in his 70s with active or convalescent COVID-19.

This chain uses TRBV28 with TRBJ1-2, with D unresolved. The V end lost 8 bases, the J end lost 3 bases, and 10 bases lay between the germline ends. Germline CDR1 is MDHEN and CDR2 is SYDVKM. There are 12 residues in the CDR3. The CDR3 nucleotides read TGTGCCAGCGGACTCTCGGACTATGGCTACACCTTC. Translating gives CASGLSDYGYTF.

In this sample, this clone turned up a few times. This sequence joins TRBV30 and TRBJ2-7, with 12 bases lining up with TRBD2. The V gene's germline CDR1 is GTSNPN and CDR2 SVGIG (reference sequence). The CDR3 runs 11 residues. The CDR3 region has the DNA TGTGGACTAGCGGGGGAGTACGAGCAGTACTTC. This gives the protein CGLAGEYEQYF.